This T cell receptor beta chain was profiled in a study of OX40 agonist ivuxolimab in advanced cancers. Only in-frame clones appear in the TCRdb table, and some are missing; sequencing was by immunoSEQ multiplex PCR. The sample carries 20,000 to 25,000 clones, roughly 84% recorded once. The receptor was isolated from an adult with an advanced solid tumor such as melanoma, head and neck, liver or kidney cancer. The input for sequencing was CD4+ or CD8+ T cells sorted from blood, taken in a trial of the OX40 agonist ivuxolimab.

The CDR3 sequence is CASSMGGIYNEQFF. CDR3 in DNA: TGTGCCAGCAGCATGGGGGGGATCTACAATGAGCAGTTCTTC. The chain links TRBV5-4 to TRBJ2-1; 7 bases align to TRBD2. After removal of 4 bases from V and 3 bases from J, the junction contained 4 bases not matched to a gene. CDR1 and CDR2 (germline): SGHNT, YYREEE (reference sequence). The CDR3 is 14 amino acids.